These T cell receptor beta chains were read from a single sample in a study of T cell responses to AZD1222 COVID-19 vaccine. TCRdb's table, derived via immunoSEQ multiplex PCR, lists solely in-frame clones and lacks some. The sample includes tens of thousands of clones, under 95% seen only once; the top ten take less than 5.5%. The specimen was peripheral blood, collected on day 0 of MenACWY control vaccination. The receptor source for this set is an adult in good health. The CDR3 runs from the conserved cysteine through the conserved F or W. D genes are given only for firm matches. The listing skips clone size in some rows; elsewhere it reads once, few, many or a size class.

- | TRBJ1-4 | TRBV7-9 | - | CASSSRRDTLGTNEKLFF | TGTGCCAGCAGCTCCCGGCGGGACACCCTTGGAACTAATGAAAAACTGTTTTTT
- | TRBJ1-1 | TRBV3-1/TRBV3-2 | - | CASSRSGGVGTEAFF | TGTGCCAGCAGCCGTTCCGGGGGGGTGGGCACTGAAGCTTTCTTT
TRBD1 | TRBJ2-7 | TRBV3-1/TRBV3-2 | few | CASSPGTGGINEQYF | TGTGCCAGCAGCCCCGGGACAGGGGGCATCAACGAGCAGTACTTC
TRBD2 | TRBJ2-7 | TRBV7-2 | - | CASSWRAGGASSYEQYF | TGTGCCAGCAGCTGGCGTGCGGGGGGGGCCTCCTCCTACGAGCAGTACTTC
- | TRBJ2-7 | TRBV5-4 | - | CASSLQGGSSYEQYF | TGTGCCAGCAGCTTGCAGGGGGGTAGCTCCTACGAGCAGTACTTC
- | TRBJ1-5 | TRBV19 | - | CASSMGNQPQHF | TGTGCCAGTAGTATGGGCAATCAGCCCCAGCATTTT
- | TRBJ2-2 | TRBV19 | - | CASSQDSPGELFF | TGTGCCAGTAGCCAGGACAGTCCCGGGGAGCTGTTTTTT
- | TRBJ2-2 | TRBV28 | - | CASSLGGADTGELFF | TGTGCCAGCAGTTTAGGGGGGGCGGACACCGGGGAGCTGTTTTTT
- | TRBJ1-5 | TRBV28 | few | CASSPRGGRGNQPQHF | TGTGCCAGCAGCCCCCGGGGGGGTAGGGGCAATCAGCCCCAGCATTTT
- | TRBJ2-3 | TRBV13 | - | CASRLSTRQSTDTQYF | TGTGCCAGCAGGCTATCGACTAGACAAAGCACAGATACGCAGTATTTT
- | TRBJ1-1 | TRBV3-1/TRBV3-2 | - | CASSQESGTSLDEAFF | TGTGCCAGCAGCCAAGAATCAGGGACATCCCTTGACGAAGCTTTCTTT
- | TRBJ1-5 | TRBV15 | - | CATSNQDRVKLHF | TGTGCCACCAGCAACCAGGACCGGGTAAAATTGCATTTT
- | TRBJ2-7 | TRBV6-7 | - | CASSYRDGVYEQYF | TGTGCCAGCAGTTACCGGGACGGTGTGTACGAGCAGTACTTC
- | TRBJ1-6 | TRBV21-1 | - | CASSRRDCSYNSPLHF | TGTGCCAGCAGCCGCCGAGACTGCTCCTATAATTCACCCCTCCACTTT
- | TRBJ2-1 | TRBV9 | - | CASSVVPVNNEQFF | TGTGCCAGCAGCGTAGTCCCAGTGAACAATGAGCAGTTCTTC
- | TRBJ2-1 | TRBV28 | - | CASSSGQNNEQFF | TGTGCCAGCAGTTCCGGACAGAACAATGAGCAGTTCTTC
- | TRBJ2-1 | TRBV2 | - | CASSESRWSSYNEQFF | TGTGCCAGCAGTGAATCTCGCTGGAGCTCCTACAATGAGCAGTTCTTC
TRBD1 | TRBJ1-6 | TRBV19 | - | CASTTGQPGGSPLHF | TGTGCCAGTACCACGGGACAGCCTGGCGGTTCACCCCTCCACTTT
- | TRBJ2-5 | TRBV7-3 | - | CASSQSPQETQYF | TGTGCCAGCAGCCAAAGCCCCCAAGAGACCCAGTACTTC
- | TRBJ2-5 | TRBV6-2/TRBV6-3 | - | CASSYGETQYF | TGTGCCAGCAGTTACGGGGAGACCCAGTACTTC
- | TRBJ2-3 | TRBV6-4 | - | CASSEDGGRPDTQYF | TGTGCCAGCAGCGAAGACGGGGGTAGGCCAGATACGCAGTATTTT
TRBD2 | TRBJ2-3 | TRBV10-3 | - | CAISDRTSGSSDTQYF | TGTGCCATCAGCGACAGGACTAGCGGGAGTTCAGATACGCAGTATTTT
TRBD1 | TRBJ2-7 | TRBV9 | once | CARDRVGFEQYF | TGTGCCAGGGACAGGGTGGGCTTCGAGCAGTACTTC
- | TRBJ1-2 | TRBV11-2 | - | CASSLDLVSWPEKF | TGTGCCAGCAGCTTAGATCTGGTTAGTTGGCCCGAGAAGTTC
- | TRBJ1-1 | TRBV3-1/TRBV3-2 | once | CASSQGGWGTEAFF | TGTGCCAGCAGCCAAGGGGGGTGGGGCACTGAAGCTTTCTTT
TRBD1 | TRBJ2-3 | TRBV6-6 | - | CASRPGQGPDTQYF | TGTGCCAGCAGACCGGGACAGGGACCAGATACGCAGTATTTT
- | TRBJ1-4 | TRBV5-6 | - | CASSRTGSNEKLFF | TGTGCCAGCAGCAGAACTGGGAGTAATGAAAAACTGTTTTTT
TRBD1 | TRBJ2-7 | TRBV5-1 | - | CASSLTQVGDSLVF | TGCGCCAGCAGCCTAACCCAAGTGGGGGACAGCCTAGTCTTC
- | TRBJ1-6 | TRBV5-6 | - | CASSLDSPYNSPLHF | TGTGCCAGCAGCTTGGACAGCCCCTATAATTCACCCCTCCACTTT
- | TRBJ2-1 | TRBV5-1 | - | CASDPGLSPYNEQFF | TGCGCCAGCGATCCGGGACTCTCGCCCTACAATGAGCAGTTCTTC
- | TRBJ1-5 | TRBV24-1 | - | CATSVDNQPQHF | TGTGCCACCAGTGTTGACAATCAGCCCCAGCATTTT
TRBD1 | TRBJ1-2 | TRBV3-1/TRBV3-2 | - | CASSQGQGDYGYTF | TGTGCCAGCAGCCAGGGACAGGGGGACTATGGCTACACCTTC
TRBD2 | TRBJ2-5 | TRBV5-1 | - | CASSLSGGQETQYF | TGCGCCAGCAGCCTAAGCGGGGGCCAAGAGACCCAGTACTTC
- | TRBJ1-5 | TRBV27 | - | CASSFEGPIEQPQHF | TGTGCCAGCAGTTTTGAAGGGCCGATAGAACAGCCCCAGCATTTT
- | TRBJ1-4 | TRBV2 | - | CASSVTGALNEKLFF | TGTGCCAGCAGTGTAACGGGCGCTCTGAATGAAAAACTGTTTTTT
TRBD1 | TRBJ2-5 | TRBV5-8 | - | CASSLEGGRQETQYF | TGTGCCAGCAGCTTGGAAGGGGGCCGGCAAGAGACCCAGTACTTC
TRBD2 | TRBJ2-5 | TRBV10-3 | once | CAISRLAAQETQYF | TGTGCCATCAGCCGACTAGCGGCTCAAGAGACCCAGTACTTC
- | TRBJ1-1 | TRBV3-1/TRBV3-2 | - | CASSHPAGGAFF | TGTGCCAGCAGCCACCCCGCGGGGGGAGCTTTCTTT
- | TRBJ2-1 | TRBV28 | - | CASSPPSADPTYNEQFF | TGTGCCAGCAGTCCCCCGTCGGCGGACCCAACCTACAATGAGCAGTTCTTC
- | TRBJ2-5 | TRBV7-2 | few | CASSLALMETQYF | TGTGCCAGCAGCTTAGCGCTTATGGAGACCCAGTACTTC
- | TRBJ1-6 | TRBV6-5 | once | CASRPLGLYNSPLHF | TGTGCCAGCAGACCCCTGGGACTATATAATTCACCCCTCCACTTT